This TCR beta chain was sequenced during a study of cytomegalovirus exposure and HLA in healthy donors. Study details: Of over 350 genotyped donors, around 80% grouped in the Caucasian-associated ancestry cluster.

Primers included in the PCR were 60 Vbeta and 13 Jbeta primers. Profiled with immunoSEQ multiplex PCR; TCRdb holds only in-frame clones, not every one. Here the sample spans 150,000 to 200,000 clones, around 80% being singletons. Germline CDR1 is MNHNS and CDR2 is SASEGT. CDR3 length: 18 amino acids. Trimming cost V 4 bases and J 0 bases; bases outside gene matches: 9. The study's findings and limits: The authors later found TCR association rates varying by HLA locus, with DRB1 most and HLA-C fewest. An analysis done earlier found most TCR beta V segments productive about 87% or about 30% of the time.

This clone was recorded only once. The antigen is unknown. The chain couples TRBV6-1 to TRBJ2-6; 7 positions match TRBD1. Sequenced: PBMCs. The receptor was derived from a woman aged 25 to 39 in good health and CMV-seropositive. This chain's CDR3 is CASSATGEVRSGANVLTF. The DNA of the CDR3 is TGTGCCAGCAGTGCCACAGGGGAAGTCCGCTCTGGGGCCAACGTCCTGACTTTC.